This entry features one T cell receptor (beta chain) sequence. J gave up 5 bases and V 4 bases, and 10 bases lay outside the gene matches. CDR3 size: 15 residues. Germline V gene lookup returns CDR1 MNHEY and CDR2 SVGAGI. The sample belongs to a study of identical twins. A template switching step contributed a universal primer site, while unique molecular identifiers were present in the cDNA. From the 5' RACE reads, TCRdb called clonotypes with MiXCR, one entry per CDR3 protein. The profile shows some 460,000 distinct CDR3 sequences, approximately 15% of them singletons. These data also featured in a second study, about yellow fever vaccine responses in identical twins.

This clonotype was sampled from a woman under 30 in good health. Sequenced material: CD4+ T cells sorted from blood. The chain links TRBV6-5 to TRBJ2-5; 7 bases are shared with TRBD2. The CDR3: CASSSTRGGGETQYF. DNA for the CDR3: TGTGCCAGCAGTTCCACACGCGGGGGAGGTGAGACCCAGTACTTC.